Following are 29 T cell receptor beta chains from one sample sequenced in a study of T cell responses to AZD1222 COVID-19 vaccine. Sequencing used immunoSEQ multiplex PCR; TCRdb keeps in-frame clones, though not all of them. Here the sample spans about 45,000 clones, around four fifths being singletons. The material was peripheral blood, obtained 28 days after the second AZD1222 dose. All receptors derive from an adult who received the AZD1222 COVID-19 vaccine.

CDR3 DNA: TGTGCCAGCAGCATGGGACAGGGGTTGGAGACCCAGTACTTC. It is translated as CASSMGQGLETQYF. The rearrangement joins TRBV13 to TRBJ2-5, with TRBD1 matching over 10 bases. Germline values: CDR1 PRHDT, CDR2 FYEKMQ (reference sequence). Trimming cost V 5 bases and J 5 bases; bases outside gene matches: 5. The CDR3 loop spans 14 amino acids.

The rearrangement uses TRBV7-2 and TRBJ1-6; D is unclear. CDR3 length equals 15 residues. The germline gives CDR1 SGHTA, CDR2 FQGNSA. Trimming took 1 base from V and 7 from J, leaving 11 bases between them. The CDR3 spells CASSLEGRANSPLHF. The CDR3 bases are TGTGCCAGCAGCTTAGAAGGACGTGCGAATTCACCCCTCCACTTT. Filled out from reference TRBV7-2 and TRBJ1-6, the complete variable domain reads GAGVSQSPSNKVTEKGKDVELRCDPISGHTALYWYRQSLGQGLEFLIYFQGNSAPDKSGLPSDRFSAERTGGSVSTLTIQRTQQEDSAVYLCASSLEGRANSPLHFGNGTRLTVT.

The CDR3 DNA reads as TGTGCCAGCAGGGGGGGTCTTCAAGGGAACACTGAAGCTTTCTTT. Protein product: CASRGGLQGNTEAFF. This sequence joins TRBV5-8 and TRBJ1-1; D is perhaps TRBD1 (5 bases). Per germline, CDR1 SGHTS and CDR2 YDEGEE. The ends were cut back, 5 bases at V and 1 base at J, with 15 bases in the middle. The CDR3 is made up of 15 amino acids.

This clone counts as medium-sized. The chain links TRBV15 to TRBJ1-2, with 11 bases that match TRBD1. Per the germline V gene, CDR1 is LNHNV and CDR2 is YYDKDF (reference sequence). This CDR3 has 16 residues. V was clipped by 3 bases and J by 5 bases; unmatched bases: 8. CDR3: CATSRPGTGGLYGYTF. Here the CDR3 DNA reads TGTGCCACCAGCAGGCCCGGGACAGGGGGTCTTTATGGCTACACCTTC. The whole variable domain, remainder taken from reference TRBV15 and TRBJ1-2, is DAMVIQNPRYQVTQFGKPVTLSCSQTLNHNVMYWYQQKSSQAPKLLFHYYDKDFNNEADTPDNFQSRRPNTSFCFLDIRSPGLGDTAMYLCATSRPGTGGLYGYTFGSGTRLTVV.

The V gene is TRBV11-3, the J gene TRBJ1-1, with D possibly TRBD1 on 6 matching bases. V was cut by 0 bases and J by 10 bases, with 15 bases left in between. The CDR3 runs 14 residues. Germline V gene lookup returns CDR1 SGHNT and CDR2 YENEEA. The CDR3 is CASSLDPRAGAAFF. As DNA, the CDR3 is TGTGCCAGCAGCTTAGATCCTCGGGCAGGGGCAGCTTTCTTT.

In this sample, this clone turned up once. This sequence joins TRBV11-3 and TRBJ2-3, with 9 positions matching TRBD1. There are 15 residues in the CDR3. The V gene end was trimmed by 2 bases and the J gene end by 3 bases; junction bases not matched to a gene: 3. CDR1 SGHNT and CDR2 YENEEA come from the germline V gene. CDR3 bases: TGTGCCAGCAGCTTACTGGGACAGGGAACAGATACGCAGTATTTT. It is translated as CASSLLGQGTDTQYF.

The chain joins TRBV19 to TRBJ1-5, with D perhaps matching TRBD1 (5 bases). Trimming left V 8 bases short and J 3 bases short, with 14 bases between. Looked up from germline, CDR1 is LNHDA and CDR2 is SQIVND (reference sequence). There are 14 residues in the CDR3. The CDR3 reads CASDYGGTNQPQHF. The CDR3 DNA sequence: TGTGCCAGTGACTATGGGGGAACCAATCAGCCCCAGCATTTT.

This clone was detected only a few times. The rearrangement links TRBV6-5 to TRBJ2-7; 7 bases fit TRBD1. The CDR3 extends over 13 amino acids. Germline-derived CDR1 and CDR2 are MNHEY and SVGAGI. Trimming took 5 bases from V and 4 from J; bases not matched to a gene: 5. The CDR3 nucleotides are TGTGCCAGCAGTAGGACAGGACCTTACGAGCAGTACTTC. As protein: CASSRTGPYEQYF.

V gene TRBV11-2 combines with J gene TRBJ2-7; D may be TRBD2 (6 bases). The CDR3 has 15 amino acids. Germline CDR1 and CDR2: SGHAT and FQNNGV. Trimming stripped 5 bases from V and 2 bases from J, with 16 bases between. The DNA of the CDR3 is TGTGCCAGCAGCGGGGGGTTGTGGCAGACCTACGAGCAGTACTTC. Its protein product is CASSGGLWQTYEQYF.

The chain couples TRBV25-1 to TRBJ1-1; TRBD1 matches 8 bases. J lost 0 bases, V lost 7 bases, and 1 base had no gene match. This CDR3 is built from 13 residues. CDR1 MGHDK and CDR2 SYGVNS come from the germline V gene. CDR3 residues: CASKDRVNTEAFF. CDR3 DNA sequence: TGTGCCAGCAAGGACAGGGTGAACACTGAAGCTTTCTTT.

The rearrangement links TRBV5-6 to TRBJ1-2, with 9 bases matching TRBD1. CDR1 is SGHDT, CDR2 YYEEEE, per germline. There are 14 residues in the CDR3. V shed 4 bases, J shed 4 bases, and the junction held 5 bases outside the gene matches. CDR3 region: CASSRQGVGYGYTF. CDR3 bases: TGTGCCAGCAGCCGACAGGGGGTAGGCTATGGCTACACCTTC.

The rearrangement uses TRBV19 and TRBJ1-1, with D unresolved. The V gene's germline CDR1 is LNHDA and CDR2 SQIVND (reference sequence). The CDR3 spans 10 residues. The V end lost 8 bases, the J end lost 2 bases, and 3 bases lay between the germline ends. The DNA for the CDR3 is TGTGCCAGTCGAAACACTGAAGCTTTCTTT. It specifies CASRNTEAFF.

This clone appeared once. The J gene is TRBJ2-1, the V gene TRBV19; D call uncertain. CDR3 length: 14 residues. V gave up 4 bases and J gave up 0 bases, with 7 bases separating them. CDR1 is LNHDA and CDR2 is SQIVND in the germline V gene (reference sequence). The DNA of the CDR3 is TGTGCCAGTAGTAACGCAGGCTCCTACAATGAGCAGTTCTTC. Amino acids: CASSNAGSYNEQFF. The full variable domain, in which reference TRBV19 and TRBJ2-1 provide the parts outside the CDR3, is DGGITQSPKYLFRKEGQNVTLSCEQNLNHDAMYWYRQDPGQGLRLIYYSQIVNDFQKGDIAEGYSVSREKKESFPLTVTSAQKNPTAFYLCASSNAGSYNEQFFGPGTRLTVL.

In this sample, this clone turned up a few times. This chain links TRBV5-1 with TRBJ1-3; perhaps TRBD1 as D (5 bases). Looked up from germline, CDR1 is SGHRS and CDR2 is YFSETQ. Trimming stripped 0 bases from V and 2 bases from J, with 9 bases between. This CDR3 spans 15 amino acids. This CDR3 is CASSLGGATGNTIYF. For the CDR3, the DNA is TGCGCCAGCAGCTTGGGAGGGGCGACTGGAAACACCATATATTTT.

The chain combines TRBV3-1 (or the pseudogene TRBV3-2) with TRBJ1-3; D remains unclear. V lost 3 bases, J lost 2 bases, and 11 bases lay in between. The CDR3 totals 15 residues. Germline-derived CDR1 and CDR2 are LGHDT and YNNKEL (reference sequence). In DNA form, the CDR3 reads TGTGCCAGCAGCCATGGTAGGGCTGCTGGAAACACCATATATTTT. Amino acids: CASSHGRAAGNTIYF.

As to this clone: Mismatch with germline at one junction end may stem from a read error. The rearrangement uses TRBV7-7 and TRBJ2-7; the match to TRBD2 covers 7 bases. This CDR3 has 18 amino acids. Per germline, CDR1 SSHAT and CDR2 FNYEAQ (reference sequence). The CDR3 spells CASSLFPRSGANSYEQYF. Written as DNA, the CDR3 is TGTGCTAGCAGCTTATTCCCACGGAGCGGGGCGAACTCCTACGAGCAGTACTTC.

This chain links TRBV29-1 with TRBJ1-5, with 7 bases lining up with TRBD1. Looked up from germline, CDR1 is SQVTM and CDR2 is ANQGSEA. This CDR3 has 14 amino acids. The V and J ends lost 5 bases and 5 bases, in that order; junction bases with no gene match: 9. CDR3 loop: CSVPRGQVHQPQHF. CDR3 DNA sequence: TGCAGCGTTCCTCGCGGACAGGTGCATCAGCCCCAGCATTTT.

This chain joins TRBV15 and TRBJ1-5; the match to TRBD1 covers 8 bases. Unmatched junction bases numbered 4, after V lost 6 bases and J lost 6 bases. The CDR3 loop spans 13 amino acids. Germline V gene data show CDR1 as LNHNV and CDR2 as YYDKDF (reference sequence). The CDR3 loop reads CATRNRGGQPQHF. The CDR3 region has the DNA TGTGCCACCAGAAACAGGGGGGGTCAGCCCCAGCATTTT.

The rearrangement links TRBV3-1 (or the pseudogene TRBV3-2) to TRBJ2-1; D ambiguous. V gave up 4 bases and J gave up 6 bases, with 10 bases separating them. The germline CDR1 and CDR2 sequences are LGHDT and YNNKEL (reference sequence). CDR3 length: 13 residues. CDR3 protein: CASSPVSINEQFF. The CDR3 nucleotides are TGTGCCAGCAGCCCCGTTTCTATCAATGAGCAGTTCTTC.

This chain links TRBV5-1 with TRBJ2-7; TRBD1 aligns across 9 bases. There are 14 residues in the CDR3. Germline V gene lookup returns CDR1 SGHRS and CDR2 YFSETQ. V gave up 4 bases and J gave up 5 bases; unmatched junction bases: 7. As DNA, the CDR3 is TGCGCCAGCAGCCCTGGGGGACAGGGCCACGAGCAGTACTTC. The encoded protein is CASSPGGQGHEQYF.

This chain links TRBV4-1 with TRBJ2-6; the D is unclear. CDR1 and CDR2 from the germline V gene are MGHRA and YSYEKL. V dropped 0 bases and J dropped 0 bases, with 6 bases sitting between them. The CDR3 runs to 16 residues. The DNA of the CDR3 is TGCGCCAGCAGCCAAGACAGAAACTCTGGGGCCAACGTCCTGACTTTC. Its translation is CASSQDRNSGANVLTF.

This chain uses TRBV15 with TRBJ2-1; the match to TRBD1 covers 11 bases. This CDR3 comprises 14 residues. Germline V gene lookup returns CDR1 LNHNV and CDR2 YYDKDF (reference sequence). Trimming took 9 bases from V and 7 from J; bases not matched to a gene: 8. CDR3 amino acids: CATTGQGAENEQFF. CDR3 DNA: TGTGCCACAACTGGACAGGGGGCGGAAAATGAGCAGTTCTTC. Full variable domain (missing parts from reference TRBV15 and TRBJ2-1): DAMVIQNPRYQVTQFGKPVTLSCSQTLNHNVMYWYQQKSSQAPKLLFHYYDKDFNNEADTPDNFQSRRPNTSFCFLDIRSPGLGDTAMYLCATTGQGAENEQFFGPGTRLTVL.

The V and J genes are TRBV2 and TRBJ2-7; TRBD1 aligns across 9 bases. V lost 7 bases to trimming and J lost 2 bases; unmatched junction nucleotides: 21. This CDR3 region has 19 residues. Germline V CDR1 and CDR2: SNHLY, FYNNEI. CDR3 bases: TGTGCCAGCAATGTCGGTGCGACAGGGGGTTTCTTCACTACCTACGAGCAGTACTTC. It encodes CASNVGATGGFFTTYEQYF.

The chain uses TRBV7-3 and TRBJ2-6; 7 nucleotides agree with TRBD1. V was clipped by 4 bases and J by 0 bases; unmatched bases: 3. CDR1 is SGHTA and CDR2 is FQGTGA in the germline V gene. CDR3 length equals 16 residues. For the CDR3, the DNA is TGTGCCAGCAGCTCAACAGGGGTCTCTGGGGCCAACGTCCTGACTTTC. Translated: CASSSTGVSGANVLTF.

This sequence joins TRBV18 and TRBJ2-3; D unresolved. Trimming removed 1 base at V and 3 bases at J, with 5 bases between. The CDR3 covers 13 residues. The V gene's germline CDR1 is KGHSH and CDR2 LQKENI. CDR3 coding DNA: TGTGCCAGCTCACCACGGCAGACAGATACGCAGTATTTT. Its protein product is CASSPRQTDTQYF.

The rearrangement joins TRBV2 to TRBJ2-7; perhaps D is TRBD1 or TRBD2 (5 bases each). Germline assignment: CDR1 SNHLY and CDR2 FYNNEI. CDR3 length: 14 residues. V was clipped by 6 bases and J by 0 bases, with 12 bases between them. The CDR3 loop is CASRGRGHSYEQYF. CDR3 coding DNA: TGTGCCAGCAGGGGCCGGGGCCACTCCTACGAGCAGTACTTC.

The CDR3 region has the DNA TGTGCCAGCAGCTTGCCACTCTCCTACGAGCAGTACTTC. It encodes CASSLPLSYEQYF. This chain connects TRBV5-4 to TRBJ2-7; D is unresolved. This CDR3 region has 13 residues. Germline assignment: CDR1 SGHNT and CDR2 YYREEE (reference sequence). V lost 1 base and J 0 bases, leaving 5 bases between the germline ends.

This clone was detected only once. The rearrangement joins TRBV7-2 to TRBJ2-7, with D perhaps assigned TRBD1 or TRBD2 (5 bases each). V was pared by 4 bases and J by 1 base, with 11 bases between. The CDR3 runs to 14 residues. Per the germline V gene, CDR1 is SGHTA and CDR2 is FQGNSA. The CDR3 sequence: CASSSRDGSYEQYF. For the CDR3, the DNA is TGTGCCAGCAGCTCCCGGGACGGATCCTACGAGCAGTACTTC. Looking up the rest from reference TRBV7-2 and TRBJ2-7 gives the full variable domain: GAGVSQSPSNKVTEKGKDVELRCDPISGHTALYWYRQSLGQGLEFLIYFQGNSAPDKSGLPSDRFSAERTGGSVSTLTIQRTQQEDSAVYLCASSSRDGSYEQYFGPGTRLTVT.

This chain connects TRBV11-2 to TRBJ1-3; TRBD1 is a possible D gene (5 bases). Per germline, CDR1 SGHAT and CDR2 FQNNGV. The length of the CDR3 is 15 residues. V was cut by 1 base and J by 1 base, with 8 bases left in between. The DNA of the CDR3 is TGTGCCAGCAGCTTAGTGGGGGGATCTGGAAACACCATATATTTT. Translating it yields CASSLVGGSGNTIYF.